These 30 T cell receptor beta chains originate from one sample sequenced in a study of T cell clones after liver transplantation. Profiling relied on immunoSEQ multiplex PCR, and the TCRdb table lists in-frame clones only, not all of them. The sample lists tens of thousands of clones, about nine tenths occurring once. Here the sequenced sample was CD4+ T cells from blood, taken before liver transplant. Every receptor here comes from a human donor who received a liver transplant.

The DNA for the CDR3 is TGTGCCAGCAGGGGAGGGGTCCAGCAGCCCCAGCATTTT. Translation gives CASRGGVQQPQHF. V gene TRBV28 combines with J gene TRBJ1-5; D is perhaps TRBD1 (5 bases). V lost 6 bases and J lost 7, with 13 bases in between. Germline CDR1 reads MDHEN; CDR2 reads SYDVKM. The CDR3 is 13 amino acids.

The J gene is TRBJ2-7, the V gene TRBV5-1; D possibly matches TRBD1 or TRBD2 (8 bases each). The CDR3 sequence is 15 residues long. The ends were cut back, 1 base at V and 3 bases at J, with 14 bases in the middle. CDR1 is SGHRS, CDR2 YFSETQ, per germline. This CDR3 is CASSLRGGQDYEQYF. CDR3 nucleotides: TGCGCCAGCAGCTTGCGGGGGGGACAGGACTACGAGCAGTACTTC. The full variable domain, with the rest looked up from reference TRBV5-1 and TRBJ2-7, is KAGVTQTPRYLIKTRGQQVTLSCSPISGHRSVSWYQQTPGQGLQFLFEYFSETQRNKGNFPGRFSGRQFSNSRSEMNVSTLELGDSALYLCASSLRGGQDYEQYFGPGTRLTVT.

The CDR3 coding sequence is TGTGCCACCAGCAGAGCACGGGAAGGGACCGAGACCCAGTACTTC. Its translation: CATSRAREGTETQYF. The rearrangement uses TRBV15 and TRBJ2-5, with D possibly called TRBD1 or TRBD2 (5 bases each). The germline CDR1 and CDR2 sequences are LNHNV and YYDKDF (reference sequence). Trimming pared 1 base from V and 5 bases from J, leaving 14 bases between. The CDR3 totals 15 residues.

The J gene is TRBJ2-6, the V gene TRBV28; D possibly corresponds to TRBD1 (5 bases). V was shortened by 6 bases and J by 4 bases, with 22 bases between the two germline ends. The CDR3 covers 18 residues. CDR1 and CDR2 (germline): MDHEN, SYDVKM. CDR3 in amino acids: CASRGEQASFSGANVLTF. In DNA form, the CDR3 reads TGTGCCAGCAGAGGGGAACAAGCCTCGTTCTCAGGGGCCAACGTCCTGACTTTC.

The V call is TRBV5-1, the J call TRBJ1-2, with 7 bases matching TRBD1. There are 16 residues in the CDR3. With V trimmed by 0 bases and J by 3 bases, 8 bases remained unmatched. In germline, CDR1 is SGHRS, CDR2 YFSETQ. The CDR3 spells CASSLALTGVDYGYTF. CDR3 coding DNA: TGCGCCAGCAGCTTGGCCCTCACAGGGGTTGACTATGGCTACACCTTC. The full variable domain, its missing parts supplied by reference TRBV5-1 and TRBJ1-2, is KAGVTQTPRYLIKTRGQQVTLSCSPISGHRSVSWYQQTPGQGLQFLFEYFSETQRNKGNFPGRFSGRQFSNSRSEMNVSTLELGDSALYLCASSLALTGVDYGYTFGSGTRLTVV.

J is TRBJ2-2 and V is TRBV2; the D gene is possibly TRBD1 (5 bases). Germline assignment: CDR1 SNHLY and CDR2 FYNNEI. Between the trimmed V and J ends, which lost 7 bases and 6 bases, there was a span of 15 bases. The CDR3 length is 14 residues. The CDR3 DNA reads TGTGCCAGCACCACGACCCAGGGCGCCGGGGAGCTGTTTTTT. Protein sequence: CASTTTQGAGELFF.

This chain connects TRBV2 to TRBJ2-1, with 9 bases aligning to TRBD1. J was trimmed by 8 bases and V by 4 bases; bases with no gene match: 6. The CDR3 contains 14 residues. From germline, CDR1 is SNHLY and CDR2 FYNNEI. The CDR3 nucleotides are TGTGCCAGCAGTGCGGACAGGGGAAAGGATGAGCAGTTCTTC. This encodes CASSADRGKDEQFF.

The DNA of the CDR3 is TGTGCCAGCAGCCCGGGACAGCACATTGATGATACGCAGTATTTT. Residues: CASSPGQHIDDTQYF. The rearrangement uses TRBV5-4 and TRBJ2-3, with 7 bases lining up with TRBD1. V lost 4 bases and J lost 6; bases outside the gene matches: 11. Germline V CDR1 and CDR2: SGHNT, YYREEE (reference sequence). The CDR3 sequence is 15 residues long. The whole variable domain, filled in from reference TRBV5-4 and TRBJ2-3, reads ETGVTQSPTHLIKTRGQQVTLRCSSQSGHNTVSWYQQALGQGPQFIFQYYREEENGRGNFPPRFSGLQFPNYSSELNVNALELDDSALYLCASSPGQHIDDTQYFGPGTRLTVL.

This clone was detected once. This chain links TRBV11-3 with TRBJ2-2; maybe TRBD2 (6 bases). V shed 4 bases and J shed 6 bases, with 9 bases lying between them. Germline V lookup: CDR1 SGHNT, CDR2 YENEEA. The CDR3 covers 13 residues. Here the CDR3 DNA reads TGTGCCAGCAGCTCCTCGGGGGCCGGGGAGCTGTTTTTT. This gives the protein CASSSSGAGELFF.

V usage is TRBV28 and J usage is TRBJ2-1; 11 nucleotides match TRBD2. The CDR3 contains 17 residues. V was pared by 3 bases and J by 4 bases, with 8 bases of the junction left unmatched. CDR1 is MDHEN, CDR2 SYDVKM, per germline. The CDR3 region is CASSFRSSGRIYNEQFF. CDR3 nucleotide sequence: TGTGCCAGCAGTTTTCGCTCTAGCGGGAGGATATACAATGAGCAGTTCTTC.

This clone was counted a single time. The V gene is TRBV7-9, the J gene TRBJ1-2, with D maybe TRBD1 (5 bases). The length of the CDR3 is 12 residues. Trimming took off 5 bases at V and 7 bases at J, with 11 bases between the two ends. CDR1 and CDR2 (germline): SEHNR, FQNEAQ (reference sequence). The CDR3 sequence is CASSGGLRGYTF. The CDR3, as DNA: TGTGCCAGCAGCGGGGGGTTGCGTGGCTACACCTTC.

The chain uses TRBV7-9 and TRBJ2-7, with 7 bases that match TRBD1. Germline CDR1 reads SEHNR; CDR2 reads FQNEAQ (reference sequence). Trimming at V came to 5 bases and at J to 2 bases, leaving 6 bases not matched to a gene. The length of the CDR3 is 14 residues. The CDR3 here is CASSRTGSPYEQYF. The CDR3 region has the DNA TGTGCCAGCAGCAGGACAGGTAGCCCCTACGAGCAGTACTTC.

The chain combines TRBV30 with TRBJ1-2; TRBD1 agrees at 8 bases. This CDR3 is 11 amino acids long. After removal of 5 bases from V and 8 bases from J, the junction contained 4 bases not matched to a gene. Germline CDR1 and CDR2: GTSNPN and SVGIG (reference sequence). CDR3 sequence: CAWQGAGGYTF. The CDR3, as DNA: TGTGCCTGGCAGGGGGCGGGAGGCTACACCTTC.

V usage is TRBV6-1 and J usage is TRBJ2-7; D is uncertain. This CDR3 has 13 amino acids. V lost 5 bases to trimming and J lost 0 bases, with 8 bases between them. CDR1 and CDR2 from the germline V gene are MNHNS and SASEGT. CDR3 loop: CASSQESSYEQYF. CDR3 coding DNA: TGTGCCAGCAGTCAGGAGAGCTCCTACGAGCAGTACTTC.

The chain is built from TRBV7-8 and TRBJ1-3; 7 bases are a match to TRBD1. In germline, CDR1 is SGHVS, CDR2 FQNEAQ. V dropped 2 bases and J dropped 4; count of bases not matched to a gene: 14. This CDR3 is built from 18 residues. CDR3 bases: TGTGCCAGCAGCTTATTACGCCCGACAGGGCTCTGGGGAAACACCATATATTTT. It translates to CASSLLRPTGLWGNTIYF.

The DNA for the CDR3 is TGTGCCAGCAGACAGGCCAACTATGGCTACACCTTC. Its translation: CASRQANYGYTF. The chain combines TRBV2 with TRBJ1-2; a possible D gene is TRBD1 (5 bases). Germline values: CDR1 SNHLY, CDR2 FYNNEI. The CDR3 sequence is 12 residues long. The V end lost 6 bases, the J end lost 2 bases, and 7 bases lay between the germline ends.

This chain links TRBV7-6 with TRBJ2-1, with D unresolved. Germline CDR1 SGHVS, CDR2 FNYEAQ. Deletions cut 5 bases from V and 3 bases from J, with 8 bases between. The CDR3 runs to 13 residues. Written as DNA, the CDR3 is TGTGCCAGCAGCCCGACATACTACAATGAGCAGTTCTTC. Its protein is CASSPTYYNEQFF.

This clone was seen a few times. V is TRBV6-4 and J is TRBJ1-1; no definite D call. The V gene's germline CDR1 is MRHNA and CDR2 SNTAGT. With 5 bases removed from V and 5 bases from J, the gap between germline ends came to 12 bases. The CDR3 length is 13 residues. CDR3 amino acids: CASSSQAGTEAFF. The CDR3 coding sequence is TGTGCCAGCAGTTCCCAGGCCGGAACTGAAGCTTTCTTT.

This chain uses TRBV5-1 with TRBJ1-2; 9 bases line up with TRBD1. V gave up 0 bases and J gave up 8 bases; unmatched junction bases: 5. The CDR3 consists of 14 residues. Germline V gives CDR1 SGHRS, CDR2 YFSETQ. CDR3 region: CASSLGDRERGYTF. The CDR3 region has the DNA TGCGCCAGCAGCTTGGGGGACAGGGAAAGGGGCTACACCTTC.

The chain combines TRBV6-6 with TRBJ1-1; no clear D gene. CDR1 and CDR2 from the germline V gene are MNHNY and SVGAGI (reference sequence). This CDR3 has 13 residues. V was clipped by 5 bases and J by 2 bases, with 9 bases between them. The CDR3 nucleotides read TGTGCCAGCAGTCTGGGATCAAACACTGAAGCTTTCTTT. Translation gives CASSLGSNTEAFF.

This chain links TRBV7-2 with TRBJ2-2; TRBD1 or TRBD2 may be the D gene (5 bases each). This CDR3 is 17 amino acids long. V lost 5 bases and J 0 bases, leaving 16 bases between the germline ends. The germline gives CDR1 SGHTA, CDR2 FQGNSA. The CDR3 here is CASSPQRGRANTGELFF. The CDR3 nucleotides are TGTGCCAGCAGCCCCCAGAGGGGTCGCGCGAACACCGGGGAGCTGTTTTTT.

CDR3 nucleotides: TGCGCCAGCAGCCATACCGGGACAGGCACCTACGAGCAGTACTTC. It yields the protein CASSHTGTGTYEQYF. The gene calls are TRBV4-3 and TRBJ2-7, with 8 bases aligning to TRBD1. V lost 3 bases to trimming and J lost 2 bases; unmatched junction nucleotides: 6. This CDR3 region has 15 residues. Germline-derived CDR1 and CDR2 are LGHNA and YSLEER.

V gene TRBV30 combines with J gene TRBJ2-1; D is possibly TRBD1 (6 bases). The germline CDR1 and CDR2 sequences are GTSNPN and SVGIG (reference sequence). The CDR3 runs 18 residues. V was pared by 5 bases and J by 4 bases, with 27 bases between. CDR3 sequence (DNA): TGTGCCTGGTCTAGGATCAGGGGAAGGATCCCCTGGTACAATGAGCAGTTCTTC. It encodes CAWSRIRGRIPWYNEQFF.

This chain connects TRBV7-2 to TRBJ2-7; the D gene is possibly TRBD2 (5 bases). CDR1 is SGHTA and CDR2 is FQGNSA in the germline V gene. The CDR3 sequence is 15 residues long. Trimming removed 0 bases at V and 0 bases at J, with 9 bases between. The CDR3 spells CASSLAASSSYEQYF. For the CDR3, the DNA is TGTGCCAGCAGCTTAGCGGCTAGCTCCTCCTACGAGCAGTACTTC.

This clone was seen only once. V usage is TRBV12-5 and J usage is TRBJ2-3; tentatively, D is TRBD2 (5 bases). V gave up 1 base and J gave up 4 bases, with 6 bases separating them. CDR1 LGHNT and CDR2 FRNRAP come from the germline V gene. The CDR3 consists of 13 residues. CDR3 in amino acids: CASGLGSADTQYF. The DNA for the CDR3 is TGTGCTAGTGGTTTGGGTAGCGCAGATACGCAGTATTTT.

The rearrangement joins TRBV27 to TRBJ2-3, with D unclear. The V gene's germline CDR1 is MNHEY and CDR2 SMNVEV (reference sequence). The CDR3 spans 15 residues. The ends were cut back, 3 bases at V and 1 base at J, with 11 bases in the middle. CDR3: CASSFRWSGTDTQYF. The CDR3 DNA is TGTGCCAGCAGTTTTAGGTGGAGCGGCACAGATACGCAGTATTTT.

The chain joins TRBV7-9 to TRBJ2-7; D remains ambiguous. Trimming took 10 bases from V and 6 from J, leaving 13 bases between them. Germline CDR1 SEHNR, CDR2 FQNEAQ (reference sequence). This CDR3 contains 11 residues. The CDR3 loop is CATQEGLEQYF. The CDR3 DNA reads TGTGCCACCCAGGAAGGTCTCGAGCAGTACTTC.

The CDR3 nucleotides are TGTGCCAGCACCCTCCAAGAGACCCAGTACTTC. This encodes CASTLQETQYF. V usage is TRBV6-5 and J usage is TRBJ2-5; D ambiguous. CDR3 size: 11 residues. CDR1 MNHEY and CDR2 SVGAGI come from the germline V gene. Trimming removed 7 bases at V and 1 base at J, with 4 bases between.

This chain joins TRBV5-1 and TRBJ2-1; TRBD1 matches at 9 bases. V dropped 4 bases and J dropped 1; count of bases not matched to a gene: 6. Germline CDR1 is SGHRS and CDR2 is YFSETQ. The CDR3 has 16 residues. The chain's CDR3 is CASSLYRGQSYNEQFF. CDR3 DNA: TGCGCCAGCAGCCTATACAGGGGGCAATCCTACAATGAGCAGTTCTTC. The full variable domain, in which reference TRBV5-1 and TRBJ2-1 provide the parts outside the CDR3, is KAGVTQTPRYLIKTRGQQVTLSCSPISGHRSVSWYQQTPGQGLQFLFEYFSETQRNKGNFPGRFSGRQFSNSRSEMNVSTLELGDSALYLCASSLYRGQSYNEQFFGPGTRLTVL.

The chain joins TRBV14 to TRBJ2-1, with 10 bases aligning to TRBD2. Germline V gives CDR1 SGHDN, CDR2 FVKESK. The CDR3 covers 16 residues. The trim removed 4 bases at V and 9 bases at J, leaving 12 bases unmatched. CDR3 sequence: CASSRTPSGGLGEQFF. The CDR3 DNA follows: TGTGCCAGCAGCCGAACCCCTAGCGGGGGACTGGGTGAGCAGTTCTTC.